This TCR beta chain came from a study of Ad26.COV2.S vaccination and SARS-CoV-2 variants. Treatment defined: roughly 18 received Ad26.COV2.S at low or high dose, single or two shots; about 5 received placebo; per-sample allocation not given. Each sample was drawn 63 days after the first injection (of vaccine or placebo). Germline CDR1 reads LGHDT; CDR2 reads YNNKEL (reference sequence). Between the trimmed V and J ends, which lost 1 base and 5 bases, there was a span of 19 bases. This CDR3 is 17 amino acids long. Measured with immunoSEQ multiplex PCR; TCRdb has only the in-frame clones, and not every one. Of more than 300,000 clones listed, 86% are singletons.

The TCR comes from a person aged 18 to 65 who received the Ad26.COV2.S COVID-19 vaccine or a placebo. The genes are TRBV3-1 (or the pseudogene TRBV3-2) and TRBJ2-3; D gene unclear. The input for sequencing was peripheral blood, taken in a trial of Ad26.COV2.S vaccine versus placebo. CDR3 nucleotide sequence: TGTGCCAGCAGCCAAGGCGTTAGTTCGTTGCAGGTAGATACGCAGTATTTT. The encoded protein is CASSQGVSSLQVDTQYF.